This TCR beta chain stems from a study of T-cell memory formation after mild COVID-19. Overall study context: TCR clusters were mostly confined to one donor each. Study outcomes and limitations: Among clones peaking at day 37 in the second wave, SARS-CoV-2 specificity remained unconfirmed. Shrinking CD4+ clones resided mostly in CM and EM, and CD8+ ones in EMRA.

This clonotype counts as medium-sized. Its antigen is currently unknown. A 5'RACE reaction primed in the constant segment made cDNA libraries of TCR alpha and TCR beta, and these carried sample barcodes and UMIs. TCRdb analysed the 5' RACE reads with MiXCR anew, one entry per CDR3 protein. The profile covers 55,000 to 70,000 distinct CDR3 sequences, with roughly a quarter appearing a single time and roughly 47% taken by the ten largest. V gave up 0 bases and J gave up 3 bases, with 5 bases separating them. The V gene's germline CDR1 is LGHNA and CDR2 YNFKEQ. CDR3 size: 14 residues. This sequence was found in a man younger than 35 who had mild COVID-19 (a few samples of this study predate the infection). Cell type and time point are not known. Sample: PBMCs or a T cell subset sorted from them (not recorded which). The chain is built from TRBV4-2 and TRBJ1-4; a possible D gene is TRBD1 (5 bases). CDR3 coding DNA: TGTGCCAGCAGCCAAGAGACAGCTAATGAAAAACTGTTTTTT. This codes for CASSQETANEKLFF.